Sequencing of this TCR beta chain was carried out in a study of OX40 agonist ivuxolimab in advanced cancers. On the study more broadly: The diagnoses of dose-escalation patients were hepatocellular carcinoma, melanoma, renal cell or head and neck cancer. One hepatocellular carcinoma and a couple of cutaneous melanoma patients partially responded.

The germline V gene encodes CDR1 LNHNV and CDR2 YYDKDF (reference sequence). The V gene lost 0 bases and the J gene lost 5 bases, with 13 bases spanning the gap. This CDR3 has 15 residues. Repertoires were generated with immunoSEQ multiplex PCR, while TCRdb's copy carries only in-frame clones and drops some. Among 30,000 to 45,000 clones listed, roughly 91% were seen once. This clonotype originated in an adult with an advanced solid tumor such as melanoma, head and neck, liver or kidney cancer. The genes are TRBV15 and TRBJ1-2; D remains ambiguous. Sequenced here: CD4+ or CD8+ T cells sorted from blood, sampled in a trial of the OX40 agonist ivuxolimab. CDR3 in amino acids: CATSRDLSFGYGYTF. CDR3 sequence (DNA): TGTGCCACCAGCAGAGACCTAAGCTTTGGTTATGGCTACACCTTC.